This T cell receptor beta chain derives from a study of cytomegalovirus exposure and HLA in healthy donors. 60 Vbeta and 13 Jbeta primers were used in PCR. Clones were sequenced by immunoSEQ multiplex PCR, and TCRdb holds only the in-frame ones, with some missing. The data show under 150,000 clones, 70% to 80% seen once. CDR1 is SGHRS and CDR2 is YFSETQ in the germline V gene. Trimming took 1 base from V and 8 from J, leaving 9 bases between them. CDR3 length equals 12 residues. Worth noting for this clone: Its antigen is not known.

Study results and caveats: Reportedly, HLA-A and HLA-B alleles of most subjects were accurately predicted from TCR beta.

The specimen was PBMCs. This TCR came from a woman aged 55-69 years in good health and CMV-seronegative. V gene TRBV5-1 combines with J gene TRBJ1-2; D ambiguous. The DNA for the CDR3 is TGCGCCAGCAGCTTGTCGCAGAAAGGCTACACCTTC. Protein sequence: CASSLSQKGYTF.